The 16 T cell receptor beta chains in this list originate from one sample, sequenced in a study of T-cell reconstitution after alpha-beta-depleted transplantation in children. Unique molecular identifiers were incorporated into the prepared TCRbeta library. TCRdb processed the PCR reads anew with MiXCR; each CDR3 protein has one entry. This sample carries about 610,000 distinct CDR3 sequences, under 12% of them seen once, and the ten largest clones take less than 5%. The sample here was PBMCs from the stem cell graft donor, taken from the stem cell graft. All receptors derive from a human donor who donated a stem cell graft to a child with acute myeloid leukemia.

This clonotype was seen a handful of times. The V call is TRBV7-3, the J call TRBJ2-2; the D is unclear. Germline lookup yields CDR1 SGHTA and CDR2 FQGTGA. The V end lost 4 bases, the J end lost 4 bases, and 10 bases lay between the germline ends. The CDR3 extends over 14 amino acids. CDR3 region: CASSSRFSTGELFF. Here the CDR3 DNA reads TGTGCCAGCAGCTCCAGATTTAGCACCGGGGAGCTGTTTTTT.

This clonotype was observed many times. The J gene is TRBJ2-1, the V gene TRBV4-2; D uncertain. Trimming shortened V by 3 bases and J by 2 bases, and 5 bases separated the two germline ends. The CDR3 is 13 amino acids. Germline V lookup: CDR1 LGHNA, CDR2 YNFKEQ. The CDR3 protein is CASSQVTYNEQFF. CDR3 bases: TGTGCCAGCAGCCAGGTTACCTACAATGAGCAGTTCTTC.

The genes are TRBV12-3 or TRBV12-4 and TRBJ2-7; 9 bases line up with TRBD1. The CDR3 extends over 14 amino acids. Trimming took 6 bases from V and 7 from J; bases not matched to a gene: 10. The CDR3 nucleotides are TGTGCCAGCAGCACAATACAGGGGGCGAGGGAGCAGTACTTC. This gives the protein CASSTIQGAREQYF.

This chain connects TRBV27 to TRBJ2-7; TRBD2 matches 10 bases. CDR1 and CDR2 (germline): MNHEY, SMNVEV (reference sequence). With 7 bases clipped from V and 1 base from J, the junction kept 19 bases outside the gene matches. The CDR3 totals 19 residues. The chain's CDR3 is CASTPSGTSASFGSYEQYF. The CDR3 DNA reads as TGTGCCAGCACTCCCTCCGGGACTAGCGCATCATTCGGGTCCTACGAGCAGTACTTC.

This clonotype was detected ten times or more. The chain carries TRBV5-6 and TRBJ2-7, with D possibly matching TRBD2 (6 bases). Looked up from germline, CDR1 is SGHDT and CDR2 is YYEEEE. V gave up 2 bases and J gave up 3 bases, with 12 bases separating them. The CDR3 sequence is 14 residues long. As DNA, the CDR3 is TGTGCCAGCAGCTTCGGGGACTCGGGCTACGAGCAGTACTTC. Translation: CASSFGDSGYEQYF.

This clonotype came up a few times. The chain is built from TRBV18 and TRBJ2-7; 13 nucleotides agree with TRBD2. J gave up 3 bases and V 0 bases, and 5 bases lay outside the gene matches. Germline CDR1 KGHSH, CDR2 LQKENI. The CDR3 totals 17 residues. This CDR3 is CASSPPGLAGPLYEQYF. The CDR3 DNA is TGTGCCAGCTCACCACCGGGACTAGCGGGACCACTCTACGAGCAGTACTTC. Complete variable domain (other parts from reference TRBV18 and TRBJ2-7): NAGVMQNPRHLVRRRGQEARLRCSPMKGHSHVYWYRQLPEEGLKFMVYLQKENIIDESGMPKERFSAEFPKEGPSILRIQQVVRGDSAAYFCASSPPGLAGPLYEQYFGPGTRLTVT.

The J gene is TRBJ1-2, the V gene TRBV20-1; TRBD1 matches at 10 bases. Germline-derived CDR1 and CDR2 are DFQATT and SNEGSKA (reference sequence). This CDR3 is 17 amino acids long. V gave up 5 bases and J gave up 11 bases; unmatched junction bases: 23. CDR3 DNA sequence: TGCAGTGCTTTTGGGAGTGGGACAGGGGACTCGGATCTTGGGTACACCTTC. Its translation is CSAFGSGTGDSDLGYTF.

This clonotype was detected ten times or more. The V gene is TRBV24-1, the J gene TRBJ2-3; TRBD2 matches at 11 bases. Germline V gene data show CDR1 as KGHDR and CDR2 as SFDVKD. The V and J ends lost 4 bases and 0 bases, in that order; junction bases with no gene match: 5. The CDR3 has 17 residues. CDR3 sequence reads: CATSDPGTSGSTDTQYF. CDR3 in DNA: TGTGCCACCAGTGACCCTGGGACTAGCGGAAGCACAGATACGCAGTATTTT.

V is TRBV29-1 and J is TRBJ2-5; perhaps D is TRBD1 or TRBD2 (6 bases each). Germline CDR1 and CDR2: SQVTM and ANQGSEA. The V and J ends lost 7 bases and 4 bases respectively, with 16 bases between them. This CDR3 comprises 13 residues. The CDR3 spells CSAGGQGRETQYF. DNA of the CDR3: TGCAGCGCCGGGGGCCAGGGGAGAGAGACCCAGTACTTC. Filled out from reference TRBV29-1 and TRBJ2-5, the complete variable domain reads SAVISQKPSRDICQRGTSLTIQCQVDSQVTMMFWYRQQPGQSLTLIATANQGSEATYESGFVIDKFPISRPNLTFSTLTVSNMSPEDSSIYLCSAGGQGRETQYFGPGTRLLVL.

This clonotype was detected many times. The rearrangement joins TRBV20-1 to TRBJ2-7; 7 bases align to TRBD1. The germline CDR1 and CDR2 sequences are DFQATT and SNEGSKA (reference sequence). The V segment lost 6 bases and the J segment 4 bases; nucleotides outside the gene matches: 12. This CDR3 comprises 14 residues. The CDR3 is CSAEPGQRMYEQYF. The CDR3 nucleotides are TGCAGTGCCGAACCGGGACAGCGGATGTACGAGCAGTACTTC.

The gene calls are TRBV3-1 and TRBJ2-2; 7 bases are a match to TRBD2. V lost 7 bases to trimming and J lost 8 bases; unmatched junction nucleotides: 7. Germline CDR1 is LGHDT and CDR2 is YNNKEL (reference sequence). The CDR3 is 13 residues long. The CDR3 DNA is TGTGCCAGCACCGAACTAGCGTCAGGGGAGCTGTTTTTT. Protein product: CASTELASGELFF.

The gene calls are TRBV2 and TRBJ2-3; possible D gene TRBD2, 6 bases. CDR3 size: 15 residues. V was pared by 6 bases and J by 2 bases, with 15 bases between. In germline, CDR1 is SNHLY, CDR2 FYNNEI. The CDR3 DNA reads TGTGCCAGCAGGGATACCGGGACTTTCACAGATACGCAGTATTTT. Translation gives CASRDTGTFTDTQYF. Full variable domain (remainder filled in from reference TRBV2 and TRBJ2-3): EPEVTQTPSHQVTQMGQEVILRCVPISNHLYFYWYRQILGQKVEFLVSFYNNEISEKSEIFDDQFSVERPDGSNFTLKIRSTKLEDSAMYFCASRDTGTFTDTQYFGPGTRLTVL.

This clonotype was seen more than once but under ten times. The J gene is TRBJ2-3, the V gene TRBV20-1; 7 positions agree with TRBD2. CDR1 and CDR2 from the germline V gene are DFQATT and SNEGSKA (reference sequence). The CDR3 has 16 residues. With V trimmed by 3 bases and J by 6 bases, 15 bases remained unmatched. CDR3 nucleotides: TGCAGTGCTAGTCGCCGGACTAGTAGGAACAGGGATACGCAGTATTTT. Its translation: CSASRRTSRNRDTQYF.

This clonotype was seen repeatedly, ten times or more. CDR3 sequence (DNA): TGCGCCAGCAGCTTGGAATCTAGAGGCGGCAATGAGCAGTTCTTC. This codes for CASSLESRGGNEQFF. V is TRBV5-1 and J is TRBJ2-1; no clear D gene. Per the germline V gene, CDR1 is SGHRS and CDR2 is YFSETQ. The CDR3 covers 15 residues. V dropped 0 bases and J dropped 6 bases, with 13 bases sitting between them.

V and J are TRBV19 and TRBJ2-1; TRBD2 matches 12 bases. V lost 6 bases, J lost 4 bases, and 16 bases stayed unmatched. Germline V gene sequence: CDR1 LNHDA, CDR2 SQIVND (reference sequence). The CDR3 contains 19 residues. The CDR3 nucleotides are TGTGCCAGTAGCAATCTCGCTAAATCGGGGACTAGCGGGTACAATGAGCAGTTCTTC. Amino acid sequence: CASSNLAKSGTSGYNEQFF. Supplemented by reference TRBV19 and TRBJ2-1, the full variable domain reads DGGITQSPKYLFRKEGQNVTLSCEQNLNHDAMYWYRQDPGQGLRLIYYSQIVNDFQKGDIAEGYSVSREKKESFPLTVTSAQKNPTAFYLCASSNLAKSGTSGYNEQFFGPGTRLTVL.

This clonotype has a handful of counts. The chain employs TRBV15 and TRBJ2-2; unclear D gene. The germline V gene encodes CDR1 LNHNV and CDR2 YYDKDF (reference sequence). Trimming left V 0 bases short and J 6 bases short, with 2 bases between. The CDR3 has 12 amino acids. The DNA for the CDR3 is TGTGCCACCAGCAGAGAATCCGGGGAGCTGTTTTTT. Encoded protein: CATSRESGELFF.